This TCR beta chain was identified during a study of shared clonotypes between healthy human individuals. Data came from immunoSEQ multiplex PCR; TCRdb stores just in-frame clones and leaves some out. Of some 1,400,000 clones listed, roughly 96% are singletons. This CDR3 has 14 amino acids. Germline CDR1 is MNHEY and CDR2 is SMNVEV (reference sequence). V was clipped by 3 bases and J by 4 bases, with 11 bases between them. Sequenced input: naive CD4+ T cells sorted from blood. The subset here: CD45RA+ positively selected. The sequence derives from a man aged 30 to 45 in good health. The chain is built from TRBV27 and TRBJ2-3; D may be TRBD1 (5 bases). The CDR3, as DNA: TGTGCCAGCAGTTTTCTGGGGCGCTCAGATACGCAGTATTTT. As protein: CASSFLGRSDTQYF.